The present T cell receptor (beta chain) was sequenced within a study of low-dose radiotherapy and immunotherapy resistance in tumors. With TRAV- and TRBV-specific primers, first-strand cDNA was made, covering the alpha and beta chains. Amplification of TCRs used a constant-region primer and V-primer adapter for 20 PCR cycles. TCRdb processed the reads anew with MiXCR; each CDR3 protein has one entry. The profile covers around 100,000 distinct CDR3 sequences, with about a fifth appearing a single time and roughly 4.3% taken by the ten largest. Time point indicated: after trial treatment. As for treatment: LDRT plus nivolumab, ipilimumab, low-dose cyclophosphamide and aspirin (RACIN trial). The CDR3 is made up of 14 amino acids. Losses at the gene ends were 6 bases for V and 3 bases for J; bases not matched to a gene: 3. Germline CDR1 and CDR2: MRHNA and SNTAGT.

The source is a male donor with prostate cancer. The chain employs TRBV6-4 and TRBJ1-2; TRBD1 matches 11 bases. Specimen: PBMCs, collected after low-dose radiotherapy plus immunotherapy. DNA for the CDR3: TGTGCCAGCAGACCGGGACAGGGGGACTATGGCTACACCTTC. This translates into CASRPGQGDYGYTF.